This T cell receptor (beta chain) was captured by sequencing in a study of cytomegalovirus exposure and HLA in healthy donors. Comment on this clone: The antigen is not known.

PCR primers comprised 60 Vbeta and 13 Jbeta primers. Assay: immunoSEQ multiplex PCR; the TCRdb copy retains only in-frame clones and omits some. In the table there are 150,000 to 200,000 clones, 70% to 90% of which are singletons. General observations from the study: For TCR beta chains, V- and J-gene trimming was later linked to a missense DCLRE1C variant. The study flagged approximately 180 TCR beta chains as cytomegalovirus-associated. A later analysis revealed that TCR association rates differed between HLA loci, peaking at DRB1 and bottoming out at HLA-C.

Germline V lookup: CDR1 SGHAT, CDR2 FQDESV (reference sequence). V trimming: 3 bases; J trimming: 5 bases; junction bases outside the gene matches: 2. CDR3 length equals 15 residues. This clonotype was sampled from a man between 18 and 35 years old in good health and CMV-seropositive. Source material: PBMCs. V gene TRBV11-1 combines with J gene TRBJ2-2; 11 bases map to TRBD2. The CDR3 DNA sequence: TGTGCCAGCAGCTTTAGCGGGGGGGCGACCGGGGAGCTGTTTTTT. Translating gives CASSFSGGATGELFF.